The source of this T cell receptor beta chain is a study of blood T cell repertoires in COVID-19. This table comes from immunoSEQ multiplex PCR, and its TCRdb copy is limited to in-frame clones, with some not included. The table includes approximately 230,000 clones, about nine tenths detected once. The ends lost 0 bases at V and 2 bases at J; junction bases unmatched: 3. In germline, CDR1 is LGHNA, CDR2 YNFKEQ. This CDR3 is 17 amino acids long. The sequencing input was PBMCs or T cells enriched from blood (not recorded which). The chain has TRBV4-2 and TRBJ2-3, with 12 bases matching TRBD2. The TCR comes from a woman aged 18-35 years who had recovered from COVID-19. The CDR3 sequence: CASSQESSGGATDTQYF. The CDR3 coding sequence is TGTGCCAGCAGCCAAGAGTCTAGCGGGGGGGCCACAGATACGCAGTATTTT.